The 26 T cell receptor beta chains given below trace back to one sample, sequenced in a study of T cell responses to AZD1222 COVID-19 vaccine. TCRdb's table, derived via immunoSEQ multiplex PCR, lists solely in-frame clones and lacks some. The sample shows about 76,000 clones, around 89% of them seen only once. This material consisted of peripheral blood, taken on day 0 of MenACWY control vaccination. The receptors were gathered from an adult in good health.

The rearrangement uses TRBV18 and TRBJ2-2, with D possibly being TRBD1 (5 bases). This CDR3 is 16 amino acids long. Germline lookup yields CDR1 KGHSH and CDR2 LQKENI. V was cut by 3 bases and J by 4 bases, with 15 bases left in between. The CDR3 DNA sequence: TGTGCCAGCTCACCCATCAGGGAAAGAGGCACCGGGGAGCTGTTTTTT. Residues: CASSPIRERGTGELFF.

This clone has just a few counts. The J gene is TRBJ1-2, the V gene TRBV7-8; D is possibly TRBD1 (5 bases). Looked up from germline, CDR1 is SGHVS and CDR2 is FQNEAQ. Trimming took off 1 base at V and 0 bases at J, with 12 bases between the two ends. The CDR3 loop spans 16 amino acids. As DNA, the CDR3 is TGTGCCAGCAGCTTAGGGGACTCCCCGGCTAACTATGGCTACACCTTC. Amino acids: CASSLGDSPANYGYTF.

The CDR3 is CASSPQPTEAFF. CDR3 DNA: TGTGCCAGCAGTCCCCAACCCACTGAAGCTTTCTTT. The J gene is TRBJ1-1, the V gene TRBV6-2 or TRBV6-3, with D hard to call. The CDR3 is made up of 12 amino acids. Germline V gene lookup returns CDR1 MNHEY and CDR2 SVGEGT. Trimming removed 5 bases from V and 4 bases from J, with 8 bases in between.

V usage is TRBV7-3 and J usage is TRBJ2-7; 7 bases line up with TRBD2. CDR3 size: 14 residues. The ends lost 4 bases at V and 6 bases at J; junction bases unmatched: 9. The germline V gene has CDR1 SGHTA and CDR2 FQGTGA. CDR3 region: CASSSGEGQTEQYF. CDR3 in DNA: TGTGCCAGCAGCTCCGGGGAGGGGCAGACCGAGCAGTACTTC. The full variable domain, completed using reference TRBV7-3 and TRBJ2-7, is GAGVSQTPSNKVTEKGKYVELRCDPISGHTALYWYRQSLGQGPEFLIYFQGTGAADDSGLPNDRFFAVRPEGSVSTLKIQRTERGDSAVYLCASSSGEGQTEQYFGPGTRLTVT.

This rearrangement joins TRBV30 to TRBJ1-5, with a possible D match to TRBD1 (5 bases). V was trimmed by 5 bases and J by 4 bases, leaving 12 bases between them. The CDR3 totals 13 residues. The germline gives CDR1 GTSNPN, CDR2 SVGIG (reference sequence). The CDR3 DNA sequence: TGTGCCTGGGCCCGGGACGGGAATCAGCCCCAGCATTTT. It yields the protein CAWARDGNQPQHF.

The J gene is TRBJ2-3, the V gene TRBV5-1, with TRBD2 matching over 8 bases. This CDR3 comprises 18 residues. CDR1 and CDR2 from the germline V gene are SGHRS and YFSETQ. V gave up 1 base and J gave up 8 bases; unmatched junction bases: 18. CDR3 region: CASSLSGRVAGSVGTQYF. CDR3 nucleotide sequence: TGCGCCAGCAGCTTGTCGGGGAGGGTAGCGGGGTCCGTCGGTACGCAGTATTTT. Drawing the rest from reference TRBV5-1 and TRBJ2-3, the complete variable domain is KAGVTQTPRYLIKTRGQQVTLSCSPISGHRSVSWYQQTPGQGLQFLFEYFSETQRNKGNFPGRFSGRQFSNSRSEMNVSTLELGDSALYLCASSLSGRVAGSVGTQYFGPGTRLTVL.

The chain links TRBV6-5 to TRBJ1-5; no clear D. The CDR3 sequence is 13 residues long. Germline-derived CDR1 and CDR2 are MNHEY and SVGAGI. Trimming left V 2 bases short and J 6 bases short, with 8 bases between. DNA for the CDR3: TGTGCCAGCAGTTACGGATGGGGTCAGCCCCAGCATTTT. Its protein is CASSYGWGQPQHF.

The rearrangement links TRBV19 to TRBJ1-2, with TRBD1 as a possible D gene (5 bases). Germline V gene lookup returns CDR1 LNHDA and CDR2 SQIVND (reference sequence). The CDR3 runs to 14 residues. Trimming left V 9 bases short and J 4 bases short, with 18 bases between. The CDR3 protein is CASAPGRRIYGYTF. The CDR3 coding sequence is TGTGCCAGCGCTCCGGGACGGCGAATCTATGGCTACACCTTC.

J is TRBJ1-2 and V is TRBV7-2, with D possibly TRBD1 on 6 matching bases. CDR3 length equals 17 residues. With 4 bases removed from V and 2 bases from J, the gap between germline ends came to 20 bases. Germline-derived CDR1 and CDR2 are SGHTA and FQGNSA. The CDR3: CASSSPGAQGSNYGYTF. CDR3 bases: TGTGCCAGCAGCTCTCCGGGGGCACAGGGTTCCAACTATGGCTACACCTTC.

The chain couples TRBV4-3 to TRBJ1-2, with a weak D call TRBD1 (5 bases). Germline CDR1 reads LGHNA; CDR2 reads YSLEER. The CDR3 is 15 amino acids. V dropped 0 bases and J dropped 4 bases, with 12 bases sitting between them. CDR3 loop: CASSQDPGGGYGYTF. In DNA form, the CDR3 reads TGCGCCAGCAGCCAAGATCCCGGGGGAGGCTATGGCTACACCTTC.

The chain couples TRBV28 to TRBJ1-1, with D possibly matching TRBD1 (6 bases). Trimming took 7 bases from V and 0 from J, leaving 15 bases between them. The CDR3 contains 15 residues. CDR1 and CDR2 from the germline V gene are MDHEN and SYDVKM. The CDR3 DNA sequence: TGTGCCAGCACCCCTCCGGGGGCGATGAACACTGAAGCTTTCTTT. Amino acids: CASTPPGAMNTEAFF.

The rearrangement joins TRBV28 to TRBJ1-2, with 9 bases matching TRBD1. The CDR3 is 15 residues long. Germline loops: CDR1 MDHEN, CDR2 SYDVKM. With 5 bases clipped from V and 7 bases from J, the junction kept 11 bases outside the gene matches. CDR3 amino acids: CASSRIGQGRGGYTF. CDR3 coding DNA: TGTGCCAGCAGTCGAATTGGACAGGGGCGGGGTGGCTACACCTTC.

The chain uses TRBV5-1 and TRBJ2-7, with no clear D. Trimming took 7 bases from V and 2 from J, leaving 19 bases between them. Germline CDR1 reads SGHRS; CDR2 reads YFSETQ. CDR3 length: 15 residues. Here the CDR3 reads CASRVHPQDPYEQYF. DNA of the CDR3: TGCGCCAGCCGAGTCCACCCCCAGGACCCCTACGAGCAGTACTTC.

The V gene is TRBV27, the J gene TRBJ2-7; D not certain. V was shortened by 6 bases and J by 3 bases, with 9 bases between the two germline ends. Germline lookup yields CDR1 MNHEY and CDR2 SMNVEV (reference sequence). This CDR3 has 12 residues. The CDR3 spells CASSQSYYEQYF. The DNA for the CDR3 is TGTGCCAGCAGCCAAAGCTACTACGAGCAGTACTTC.

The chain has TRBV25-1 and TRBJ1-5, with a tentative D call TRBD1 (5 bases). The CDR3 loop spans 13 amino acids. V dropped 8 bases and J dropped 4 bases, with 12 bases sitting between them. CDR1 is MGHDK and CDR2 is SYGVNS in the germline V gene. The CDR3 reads CASGDGGNQPQHF. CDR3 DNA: TGTGCCAGCGGGGACGGGGGGAATCAGCCCCAGCATTTT.

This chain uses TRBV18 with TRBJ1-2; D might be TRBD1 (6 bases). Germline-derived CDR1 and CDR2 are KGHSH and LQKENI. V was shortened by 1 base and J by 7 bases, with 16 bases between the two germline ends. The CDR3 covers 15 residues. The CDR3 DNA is TGTGCCAGCTCACCACGGGAGGGGGATACGGCTGGCTACACCTTC. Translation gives CASSPREGDTAGYTF.

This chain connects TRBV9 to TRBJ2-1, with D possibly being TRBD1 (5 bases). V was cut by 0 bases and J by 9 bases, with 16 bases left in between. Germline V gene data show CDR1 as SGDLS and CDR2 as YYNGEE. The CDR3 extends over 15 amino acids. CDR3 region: CASSVEGVGSGEQFF. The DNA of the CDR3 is TGTGCCAGCAGCGTAGAAGGGGTGGGATCGGGTGAGCAGTTCTTC.

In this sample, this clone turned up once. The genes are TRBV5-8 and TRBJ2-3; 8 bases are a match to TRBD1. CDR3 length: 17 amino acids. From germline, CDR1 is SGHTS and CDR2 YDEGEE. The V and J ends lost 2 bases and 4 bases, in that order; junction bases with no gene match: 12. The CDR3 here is CASSLRVGTGHADTQYF. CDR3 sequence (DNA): TGTGCCAGCAGCTTACGAGTCGGGACAGGTCATGCAGATACGCAGTATTTT.

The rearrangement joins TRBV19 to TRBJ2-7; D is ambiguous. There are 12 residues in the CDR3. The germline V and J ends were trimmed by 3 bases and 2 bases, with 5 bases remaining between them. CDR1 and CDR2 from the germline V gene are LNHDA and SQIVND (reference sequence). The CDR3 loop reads CASSMGTYEQYF. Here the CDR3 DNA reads TGTGCCAGTAGTATGGGAACCTACGAGCAGTACTTC.

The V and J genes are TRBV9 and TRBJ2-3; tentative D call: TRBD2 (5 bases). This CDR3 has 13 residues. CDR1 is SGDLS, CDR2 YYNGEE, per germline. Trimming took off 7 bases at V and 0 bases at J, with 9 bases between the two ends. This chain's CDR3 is CASGRGSTDTQYF. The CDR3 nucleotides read TGTGCCAGCGGCCGGGGAAGCACAGATACGCAGTATTTT.

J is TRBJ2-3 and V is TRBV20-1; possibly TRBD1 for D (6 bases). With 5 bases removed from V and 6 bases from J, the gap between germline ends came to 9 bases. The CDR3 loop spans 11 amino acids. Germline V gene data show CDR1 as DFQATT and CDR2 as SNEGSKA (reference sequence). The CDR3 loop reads CSAQRGDTQYF. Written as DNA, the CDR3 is TGCAGTGCTCAAAGGGGGGATACGCAGTATTTT.

The CDR3 DNA is TGTGCCAGCAGTTTTTCTGAGGGAGGGCCCCAGCATTTT. This codes for CASSFSEGGPQHF. The V gene is TRBV27, the J gene TRBJ1-5; no clear D gene. V dropped 3 bases and J dropped 9 bases, with 12 bases sitting between them. CDR1 MNHEY and CDR2 SMNVEV come from the germline V gene (reference sequence). This CDR3 spans 13 amino acids.

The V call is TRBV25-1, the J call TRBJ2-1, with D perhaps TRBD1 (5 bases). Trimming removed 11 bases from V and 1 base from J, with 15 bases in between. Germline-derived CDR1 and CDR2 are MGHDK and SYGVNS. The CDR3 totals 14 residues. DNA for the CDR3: TGTGCCGGCACAGGAGAGAATTCCTACAATGAGCAGTTCTTC. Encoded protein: CAGTGENSYNEQFF.

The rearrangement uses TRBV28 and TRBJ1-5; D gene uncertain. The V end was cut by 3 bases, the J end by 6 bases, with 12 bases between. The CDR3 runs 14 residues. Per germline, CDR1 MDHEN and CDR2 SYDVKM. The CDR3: CASSFGKIGQPQHF. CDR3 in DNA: TGTGCCAGCAGTTTTGGGAAGATCGGTCAGCCCCAGCATTTT.

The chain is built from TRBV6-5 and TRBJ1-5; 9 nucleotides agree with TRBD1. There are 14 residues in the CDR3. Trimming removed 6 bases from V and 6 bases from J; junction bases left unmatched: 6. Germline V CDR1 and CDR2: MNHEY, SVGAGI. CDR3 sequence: CASRPGQGLQPQHF. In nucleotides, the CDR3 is TGTGCCAGCAGGCCCGGACAGGGGCTTCAGCCCCAGCATTTT.

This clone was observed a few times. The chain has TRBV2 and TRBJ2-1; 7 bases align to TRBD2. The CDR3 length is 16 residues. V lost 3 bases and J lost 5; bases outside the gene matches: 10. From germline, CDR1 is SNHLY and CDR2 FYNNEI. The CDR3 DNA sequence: TGTGCCAGCAGTGAGCCCGGGACTACCTTCCACAATGAGCAGTTCTTC. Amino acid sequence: CASSEPGTTFHNEQFF.